The T cell receptor beta chain described here comes from a study of T cell responses to AZD1222 COVID-19 vaccine. Findings and limits, study-wide: The study found Spike-specific TCR breadth and depth rose after two AZD1222 doses. Possibly, clonal diversity was underestimated; donors were largely white British and included more females. Sampled repertoires all dated from after the peak T cell response.

This clone was observed a single time. The target antigen is unknown. Clones were read by immunoSEQ multiplex PCR, and TCRdb kept only the in-frame ones, dropping some. The sample has 140,000 or so clones, 88% seen once. CDR1 MNHEY and CDR2 SMNVEV come from the germline V gene (reference sequence). The CDR3 extends over 15 amino acids. V was pared by 0 bases and J by 5 bases, with 13 bases between. The chain recombines TRBV27 with TRBJ1-1, with D perhaps matching TRBD1 (5 bases). The starting material was peripheral blood, obtained 28 days after the second dose of the MenACWY control vaccine. The clonotype was recovered from an adult who received the MenACWY meningococcal vaccine as a control. The CDR3 DNA is TGTGCCAGCAGTTTATCGGGCAGGGAGTCAACTGAAGCTTTCTTT. Its translation is CASSLSGRESTEAFF.